This T cell receptor (beta chain) came from a study of blood T cell repertoires in COVID-19. V trimming: 6 bases; J trimming: 6 bases; junction bases outside the gene matches: 5. The CDR3 consists of 13 residues. The protocol was immunoSEQ multiplex PCR, while the TCRdb copy is restricted to in-frame clones and leaves out a portion. The sample lists around 190,000 clones, over 75% occurring once. The clonotype comes from a woman between 18 and 30 years old who had recovered from COVID-19. V gene TRBV12-3 or TRBV12-4 combines with J gene TRBJ1-2; 9 nucleotides align to TRBD1. Sequenced input: PBMCs or T cells enriched from blood (not recorded which). The CDR3 sequence: CASRVNRGHGYTF. The CDR3 DNA sequence: TGTGCCAGCAGAGTTAACAGGGGGCATGGCTACACCTTC.